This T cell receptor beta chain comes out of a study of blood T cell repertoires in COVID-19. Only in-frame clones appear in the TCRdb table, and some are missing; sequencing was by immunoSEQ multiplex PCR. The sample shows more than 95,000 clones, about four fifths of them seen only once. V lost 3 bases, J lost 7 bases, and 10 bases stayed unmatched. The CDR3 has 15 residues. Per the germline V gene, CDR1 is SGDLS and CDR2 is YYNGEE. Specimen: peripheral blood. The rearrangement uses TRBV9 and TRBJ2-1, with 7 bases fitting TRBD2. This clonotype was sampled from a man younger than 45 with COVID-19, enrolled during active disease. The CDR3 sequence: CASSADAGVKNEQFF. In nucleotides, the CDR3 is TGTGCCAGCAGCGCGGACGCGGGAGTGAAGAATGAGCAGTTCTTC.